The text below deals with one T cell receptor beta chain. Terminally differentiated effector memory CD45RA+ cells were left out of the naive CD8 fraction, which was CD45RO-negative and positively selected for CCR7. This sample is drawn from a study of shared clonotypes between healthy human individuals. Overall study context: CD4 naive and memory got three plates each, CD8 naive two, CD8 memory one.

Germline CDR1 and CDR2: LNHNV and YYDKDF (reference sequence). The V end was cut by 5 bases, the J end by 4 bases, with 17 bases between. The CDR3 contains 15 residues. Original data processing: Filtering differed for immunoSEQ, which gave only junction sequences without quality scores. Here immunoSEQ multiplex PCR was the method, and the copy in TCRdb shows in-frame clones only, minus some. The V and J calls and the clone size are those of that table, but D and trimming were determined from the DNA. In the table there are about 2.1 million clones, just over 90% of which are singletons. The rearrangement links TRBV15 to TRBJ2-5; D unresolved. Sequences were obtained from naive CD8+ T cells from PBMCs. The origin of this receptor is a man younger than 30 in good health. Some clones in this sample may be carry-over from other donors' samples. This CDR3 reads CATSQDQPFRETQYF. The CDR3 nucleotides read TGTGCCACCAGCCAGGACCAGCCTTTCCGAGAGACCCAGTACTTC.